These 8 T cell receptor beta chains share one sample of origin, sequenced in a study of blood T cells in healthy people across ages (dated by TCRdb to between 2014 and 2017). The library was obtained by 5' RACE. A second PCR of about 6 to 12 cycles was run with a J-beta primer mix and a sample-barcoded 5' primer. Starting from the raw public reads, TCRdb applied fastp trimming at Q25, assembled clones with MiXCR and retained in-frame beta chains. Each entry is one CDR3 protein sequence, shown with its most common DNA and genes. In this sample the table shows 1.8 million or so distinct CDR3 sequences, roughly 43% of which occur a single time. About 21% of the sample lies in the top ten. Specimen: blood. Every receptor here comes from a human donor in good health.

This clonotype was picked up a small number of times. V gene TRBV10-3 combines with J gene TRBJ1-2; possible D gene TRBD1, 5 bases. This CDR3 spans 15 amino acids. Germline values: CDR1 ENHRY, CDR2 SYGVKD. V was trimmed by 0 bases and J by 3 bases, leaving 11 bases between them. The CDR3 DNA reads as TGTGCCATCAGTGAGTCGAATAGGGGCCACTATGGCTACACCTTC. Translation: CAISESNRGHYGYTF.

This clonotype was recorded a few times. One end of the junction is discordant with germline, which a read error may explain. The chain joins TRBV7-2 to TRBJ2-7; D gene uncertain. Germline CDR1 reads SGHTA; CDR2 reads FQGNSA. This CDR3 has 15 amino acids. This chain's CDR3 is CASSLNSGTPYEQYF. The CDR3 bases are TGTGCTAGCAGCTTAAACAGTGGCACTCCCTACGAGCAGTACTTC. Supplemented by reference TRBV7-2 and TRBJ2-7, the full variable domain reads GAGVSQSPSNKVTEKGKDVELRCDPISGHTALYWYRQSLGQGLEFLIYFQGNSAPDKSGLPSDRFSAERTGGSVSTLTIQRTQQEDSAVYLCASSLNSGTPYEQYFGPGTRLTVT.

Many counts were recorded for this clonotype. The V and J genes are TRBV6-2 or TRBV6-3 and TRBJ1-5, with D possibly matching TRBD1 (6 bases). The germline CDR1 and CDR2 sequences are MNHEY and SVGEGT. CDR3 length equals 14 residues. The V and J ends lost 5 bases and 1 base respectively, with 9 bases between them. Here the CDR3 reads CASSTQGSNQPQHF. The CDR3 nucleotides read TGTGCCAGCAGTACCCAGGGGAGCAATCAGCCCCAGCATTTT.

The chain employs TRBV20-1 and TRBJ2-2; D possibly corresponds to TRBD1 (7 bases). The CDR3 is 16 amino acids. Per germline, CDR1 DFQATT and CDR2 SNEGSKA (reference sequence). Trimming took off 3 bases at V and 6 bases at J, with 20 bases between the two ends. The CDR3 bases are TGCAGTGCTAGGAACCCGGACTACAGGGGCGCCGGGGAGCTGTTTTTT. Protein sequence: CSARNPDYRGAGELFF.

The rearrangement joins TRBV18 to TRBJ2-3; 9 nucleotides align to TRBD1. This CDR3 contains 15 residues. The V gene end was trimmed by 3 bases and the J gene end by 5 bases; junction bases not matched to a gene: 6. Germline assignment: CDR1 KGHSH and CDR2 LQKENI. The CDR3 spells CASSPIQGALDTQYF. The DNA for the CDR3 is TGTGCCAGCTCACCGATACAGGGGGCTTTAGATACGCAGTATTTT.

This clonotype was seen only a few times. The chain employs TRBV24-1 and TRBJ2-3; D is ambiguous. V gave up 0 bases and J gave up 6 bases, with 9 bases separating them. CDR1 KGHDR and CDR2 SFDVKD come from the germline V gene. The CDR3 is 14 residues long. In nucleotides, the CDR3 is TGTGCCACCAGTGATTTGCTTGGTAGGGATACGCAGTATTTT. The encoded protein is CATSDLLGRDTQYF.

This clonotype was seen more than once but under ten times. This sequence joins TRBV28 and TRBJ2-5, with D possibly called TRBD1 or TRBD2 (5 bases each). Trimming removed 5 bases from V and 11 bases from J, with 21 bases in between. The CDR3 runs to 14 residues. Germline loops: CDR1 MDHEN, CDR2 SYDVKM. This CDR3 is CASSTSSGPREQYF. In DNA, the CDR3 is TGTGCCAGCAGTACCTCCTCAGGGCCCAGGGAGCAGTACTTC.

This clonotype was observed a handful of times. The V and J genes are TRBV20-1 and TRBJ2-5; D may be TRBD2 (6 bases). The DNA matches TRBJ2-7 better at its end, which makes the J call doubtful. The CDR3 is made up of 14 amino acids. Per the germline V gene, CDR1 is DFQATT and CDR2 is SNEGSKA (reference sequence). CDR3 loop: CSARRLTAGSEQYF. The CDR3 bases are TGCAGTGCTAGGAGGTTAACGGCGGGGTCCGAGCAGTACTTC.